This TCR beta chain was identified during a study of human T cells and chemical hapten exposure. Study-level information: Patients had diphenylcyclopropenone applied to the scalp weekly throughout the approximately 26-week study.

TCRdb redid the calling of the RACE reads with MiXCR, one entry per CDR3 protein. Altogether roughly 360,000 distinct CDR3 sequences are present, more than 4.5% being singletons, with the ten largest covering approximately 2.3%. Regarding time point: patch test 1, 2 weeks after DPC sensitization. Documented treatment: therapeutic diphenylcyclopropenone sensitization with weekly scalp DPC. Germline assignment: CDR1 MDHEN and CDR2 SYDVKM. The CDR3 totals 14 residues. V dropped 5 bases and J dropped 2 bases, with 13 bases sitting between them. Findings and limits, study-wide: Alopecia affected the donors, so their immune response may differ from healthy people's.

This clonotype was seen ten or more times. Its antigen remains unknown. The V and J genes are TRBV28 and TRBJ2-7; D unclear. The receptor's source is a woman aged 45 to 65 with alopecia areata. Some clones in this sample may be carry-over from other donors' samples. The starting material was whole blood, obtained in connection with sensitization to the hapten diphenylcyclopropenone (DPC). CDR3 in DNA: TGTGCCAGCAGTGAGCCGAAAGTTCCCTACGAGCAGTACTTC. This sequence encodes CASSEPKVPYEQYF.